The clone carrying this T cell receptor (beta chain) was picked up many times. This specimen comes from a study of blood T cell repertoires in COVID-19. For the study at large: The origin of the acute and convalescent COVID-19 samples was the United States, Italy and Spain. T cells, B-cell-depleted T cells, or PBMCs supplied cDNA or gDNA.

The CDR3 has 15 residues. Trimming took off 5 bases at V and 3 bases at J, with 11 bases between the two ends. Germline V lookup: CDR1 MDHEN, CDR2 SYDVKM. Original processing methods: Reference gene primer amplification gave nucleated cell count estimates. TCRdb's copy holds only in-frame clones and misses some; the assay was immunoSEQ multiplex PCR. V, J and clone size were drawn from that table, and D and trimming were deduced from the DNA. Of approximately 68,000 clones detected, around 90% appear once; the ten largest clones hold approximately 7%. This sequence joins TRBV28 and TRBJ1-6; D ambiguous. Sequencing was performed on peripheral blood. This clonotype was sampled from a man aged 50-59 years with active COVID-19. The CDR3: CASSQYGSYNSPLHF. The CDR3 DNA reads TGTGCCAGCAGTCAATATGGGAGCTATAATTCACCCCTCCACTTT.